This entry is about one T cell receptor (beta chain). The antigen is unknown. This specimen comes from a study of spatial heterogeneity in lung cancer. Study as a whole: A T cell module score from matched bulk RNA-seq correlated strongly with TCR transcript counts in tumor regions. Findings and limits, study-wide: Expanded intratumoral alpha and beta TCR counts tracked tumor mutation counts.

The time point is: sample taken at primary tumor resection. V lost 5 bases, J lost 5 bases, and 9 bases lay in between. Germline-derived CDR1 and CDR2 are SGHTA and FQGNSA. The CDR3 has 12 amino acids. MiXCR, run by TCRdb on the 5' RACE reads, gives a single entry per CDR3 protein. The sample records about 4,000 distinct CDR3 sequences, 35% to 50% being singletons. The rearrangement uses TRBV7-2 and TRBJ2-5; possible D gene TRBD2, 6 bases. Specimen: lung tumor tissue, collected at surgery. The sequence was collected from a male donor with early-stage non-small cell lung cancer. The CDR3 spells CASSGDSETQYF. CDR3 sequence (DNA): TGTGCCAGCAGCGGGGACTCTGAGACCCAGTACTTC.